This T cell receptor beta chain was captured in a study of cytomegalovirus exposure and HLA in healthy donors (TCRdb year 2017). Study-wide context: According to an earlier analysis of several hundred of the donors, about 179 million T cells yielded roughly 110 million unique TCR beta sequences and about 300 Gb of sequence data. Using immunosequencing, the study profiled T cell repertoires from some 670 subjects and related those repertoires to cytomegalovirus serostatus. HLA typing covered class I and class II loci at four-digit resolution. Rather than drawing on any new phenotypic data, the later analysis identified candidate immune exposures from TCR beta sequences and the way those sequences occurred across donors. The study combined high-throughput TCR immunosequencing, statistical association of individual TCRs with disease status, and machine learning to predict cytomegalovirus infection status. Every discovery cohort repertoire had been produced on one sequencing platform. To decide whether each TCR beta V gene segment behaved as functional or pseudogenic, an earlier analysis of some 600 of the donors relied on high-throughput TCR beta sequencing. On average, around 200,000 unique TCR beta nucleotide sequences were sequenced per donor among more than 350 genotyped donors of the cohort, with roughly 18% of those sequences being non-productive. To study patterns of TCR occurrence, a later analysis re-analyzed previously published TCR beta repertoires from 650 to 750 donors and added high-resolution HLA genotyping. Four or five DR-DQ haplotypes were handled as single units for association and clustering because linkage in the cohort was strong. Of the roughly 420 genotyped donors, less than 90% were placed in the genetic ancestry cluster associated with self-reported Caucasian donors. Approximately 300 gigabases of sequencing data and 70 million to 95 million unique TCR sequences made up an early release that covered 500 to 650 HLA-typed donors. The number of typed donors differed by locus: about 620-630 for A, B, C, DRB1 and DQB1; approximately 520 for DQA1; around 610 for DPA1; and 400 to 480 for DPB1. Alongside the repertoire data, information on donor age, sex, ethnicity and CMV serostatus was compiled. Along with the approximately 650-subject first cohort, a separate validation cohort of about 110 different subjects was used. The aim of the study was to test whether cataloging public T cell receptors could identify signatures of past pathogen exposure. A later genetic analysis took genome-wide SNP genotypes for about 55% of the 666 donors and used that subset as a discovery cohort.

Receptors were amplified or captured by the immunoSEQ multiplex PCR assay. For the multiplex PCR, a mixture combining 60 forward primers for TCR Vbeta segments and 13 reverse primers for TCR Jbeta segments was used. Amplification of the CDR3 region of rearranged TCR beta genes was performed with a multiplex PCR assay on genomic DNA. The amplified TCR beta libraries were sequenced on the Illumina HiSeq System as 87-base-pair reads. The authors' analysis ran thus. In a later analysis, tens of millions of unique TCR beta chains were counted across the 650 to 700 repertoires, and roughly 10 million of these chains were shared by at least two donors. Raw reads were error-corrected and collapsed into unique sequences by a nearest-neighbor algorithm in which closely related sequences were merged to remove PCR and sequencing errors. CDR3 sequences were aligned to IMGT reference sequences to assign V, D and J gene segments. For a sequence to be retained, a match of at least six nucleotides to both a V gene segment and a J gene segment was required. A rearrangement counted as productive if the CDR3 had no stop codons and remained in frame with V and J, and every other rearrangement counted as non-productive. CDR3 was defined by IMGT convention, running from the second conserved V-encoded cysteine to the conserved J-encoded phenylalanine. The earlier analysis of approximately 590 of the donors excluded any sequence lacking an unambiguous match to a single V gene segment. An earlier analysis of approximately 590 of the donors classified V segments as functional when productive rearrangements were above 56.7% and as segregating when the standard deviation between donors was above 5%. A statistical classification framework was built for diagnosing cytomegalovirus status from the catalog of TCR beta chain sequences. In a later analysis, V and J genes were assigned by comparing TCR nucleotide sequences against IMGT/GENE-DB human TR gene sequences. Using the TCRdist pipeline, a later analysis assigned CDR3 sequences along with most-parsimonious VDJ recombination scenarios. In a later analysis, every TCR beta chain was defined by the combination of its CDR3 amino acid sequence and its V-gene family, and reads without a unique V-gene family were dropped. To address suspected cross-contamination and a sequencing artifact, a later analysis removed roughly 640 highly shared, low-generation-probability nucleotide sequences. In a later analysis, a clonal expansion index for each public chain was calculated from normalized within-repertoire ranks of inferred template counts. In a later analysis, generation probabilities were computed using a VDJ recombination model fitted to out-of-frame rearrangements, and the results were checked against IGoR. In a later analysis, TCR-TCR, TCR-HLA and TCR-CMV co-occurrence was scored with hypergeometric tests, and a repertoire-size bias correction was applied to TCR pairs. In a later analysis, false discovery rates were estimated by permuting HLA or CMV assignments 20 times. A later analysis grouped co-occurring TCRs with DBSCAN, adding TCRdist sequence similarity when clustering within HLA-allele-positive subsets. Co-occurrence clustering excluded repertoires with fewer than 30,000 or more than 120,000 public chains, plus five with anomalous nucleotide sharing. This immuneACCESS table, as held by TCRdb, lists in-frame sequences with V and J called but not all clones. Of the missing ones, under half trace to an unresolved V gene in checked studies; the others have no known cause. That table is the source of V, J and clone size, and D and trimming were worked out from the DNA. A total of about 160,000 clones appear in this sample, roughly 77% of them only once. The ten largest make up roughly 3.6% of the sample.

The cohort comprised around 700 healthy bone marrow donors. All cohort members were sampled while nominally healthy, although unrecorded immune exposures were likely present. The donor was CMV seropositive and was included in the group of 250 to 300 seropositive cohort members. Every donor gave a peripheral blood sample, and the peripheral blood mononuclear cells from that sample were used for TCR beta sequencing. The Qiagen DNeasy Blood Extraction Kit was used to extract genomic DNA from the blood cell samples. General findings and caveats noted by the study authors: The authors suggested that the approach could potentially be extended to other disease states and immunological phenotypes. Most TCR sequences were observed very rarely across donors, whereas some public TCRs were present in many individuals. Specific HLA alleles were associated with 18,000 or so TCR beta sequences at a false discovery rate of 0.05 in a later analysis. In this cohort, only TCR beta chains were sequenced, and detectable features were limited by the absence of alpha or paired-chain data. Some IMGT-functional V segments, including TRBV6-2 and TRBV6-3, could not be told apart with the 87-base-pair reads, so those segments were excluded. Compared with the roughly 700-donor mean, donors in an Asian-associated ancestry cluster had fewer N-insertions in productive TCRs, according to a later genetic analysis. A later analysis found that TCR association rates varied across HLA loci, with DRB1 alleles showing the most associated TCRs and HLA-C alleles the fewest. A few of the identified cytomegalovirus-associated TCR beta chains were confirmed in vitro to be specific for cytomegalovirus antigens. A further reported finding was that TCR beta sequences accurately predicted the HLA-A and HLA-B alleles for most subjects in the first cohort. In both the original and validation cohorts, the classifier was reported to diagnose cytomegalovirus status with high specificity and sensitivity. Presence/absence analyses assumed roughly uniform sequencing depth across donors, an assumption that may not hold. An association between a missense DCLRE1C variant and V-gene and J-gene trimming of TCR beta chains was found in a later genetic analysis and replicated in an independent cohort. Because counts were too low, seventeen rarely observed V segments, including chromosome 9 orphons, were excluded from the earlier analysis of 587 of the donors. A total of around 150 TCR beta chains were listed by the study as associated with cytomegalovirus. Most CMV-associated TCR beta chains appeared to be HLA-restricted in a later analysis, and the HLA associations seemed to be driven largely by CMV exposure. In a later analysis, HLA-associated TCR beta chains showed more clonal expansion and lower generation probabilities than non-associated chains that were equally common. When HLA alleles, especially DR and DQ, strongly co-occurred, attributing TCR associations to individual alleles was difficult. A cluster of highly shared sequence variants was judged likely to be a technical artifact of the sequencing pipeline. The only immune exposure information available for the cohort was CMV serostatus. According to a later analysis, parvovirus B19, influenza, CMV and Epstein-Barr virus appeared linked to several top co-occurrence clusters. Linkage disequilibrium might explain the correlated functional status among segregating V segments, but an unknown experimental factor could not be ruled out. In an earlier analysis of 450 to 750 of the donors, most TCR beta V segments appeared in productive rearrangements about 87% or about 30% of the time, broadly matching IMGT annotations. Because some donors lacked HLA typing at each locus, the association tests relied only on the typed subset.

This clone was counted between two and nine times. The antigen this receptor binds is unknown. No base quality information exists; no much larger clone differs at one position. From the cysteine through the phenylalanine, the CDR3 covers 15 amino acids. Kept here is only the CDR3 DNA, which spans 45 bases and is read in frame from base 1. Sequences SGHAT (CDR1) and FQNNGV (CDR2) are obtained from the germline V gene. V ends up 5 bases short and J 9 bases short, with an unmatched junction base count of 13. The receptor was isolated from a man aged 30-40 years in good health and CMV-seropositive. Material: PBMCs. The V and J genes are TRBV11-2 and TRBJ2-1, and 7 junctional nucleotides match TRBD2. The nucleotide sequence is TGTGCCAGCAGCAGGGGCGCACGGGGGGAGGGTGAGCAGTTCTTC. Protein translation: CASSRGARGEGEQFF. The full variable domain, completed from the reference TRBV11-2 and TRBJ2-1 proteins outside the CDR3, reads EAGVAQSPRYKIIEKRQSVAFWCNPISGHATLYWYQQILGQGPKLLIQFQNNGVVDDSQLPKDRFSAERLKGVDSTLKIQPAKLEDSAVYLCASSRGARGEGEQFFGPGTRLTVL.